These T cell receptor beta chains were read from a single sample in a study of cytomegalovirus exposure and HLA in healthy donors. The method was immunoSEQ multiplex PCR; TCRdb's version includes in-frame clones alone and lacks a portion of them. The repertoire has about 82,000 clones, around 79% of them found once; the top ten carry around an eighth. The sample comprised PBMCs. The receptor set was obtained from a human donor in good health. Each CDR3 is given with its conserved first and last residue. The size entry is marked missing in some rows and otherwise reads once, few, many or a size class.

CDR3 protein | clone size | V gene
CASSHPVTGDGAYEQYF | - | TRBV4-1
CASSLLGEEGLKYGYTF | - | TRBV13
CASSPHHSGANVLTF | - | TRBV9
CASSLYGDTGELFF | - | TRBV11-2
CASSVSMNTEAFF | - | TRBV6-1
CASSLAGSRGYEQYF | - | TRBV5-8
CASSSDSAWGYTDTQYF | - | TRBV19
CASSPTSGGAYNEQFF | once | TRBV18
CASSQRDTSGYTF | - | TRBV6-5
CASSGGPNQETQYF | few | TRBV5-4
CAWSATGAGEVYTF | - | TRBV30
CASSPRGYGYTF | - | TRBV5-1
CASSSPGQAYNEQFF | - | TRBV25-1
CASSLSGYREGQPQHF | - | TRBV27
CASSLVEGKSYGYTF | - | TRBV7-8
CASSLTGRGNTEAFF | few | TRBV5-1
CASSPEGVEQYF | - | TRBV7-6
CSVETGGTGANVLTF | - | TRBV29-1
CASSQDWRTEAFF | - | TRBV4-3
CASSTGLAGGTDTQYF | - | TRBV5-5
CASSISTGISNEQFF | - | TRBV2
CASSPRGFQGLQTNEKLFF | - | TRBV7-2
CASSQVEQRTGEKLFF | few | TRBV4-3
CASSRPGDSHSPLHF | - | TRBV7-2
CASSADRAYEQYF | - | TRBV7-9
CASSQIIAGPYEQYF | - | TRBV6-1